Listed below are T cell receptor beta chains from one sample, sequenced in a study of beta chain features in type 1 diabetes. The protocol was immunoSEQ multiplex PCR, while the TCRdb copy is restricted to in-frame clones and leaves out a portion. Counted here are some 150,000 clones, roughly 9% occurring once; the ten biggest clones make up roughly 0.7%. Specimen: central memory CD4+ T cells from blood. Source of these receptors: a woman in her 30s with type 1 diabetes. Both conserved end residues are part of each CDR3.

J gene: TRBJ2-7
V gene: TRBV9
CDR3 protein: CASSPRGTGEGYEQYF

J gene: TRBJ1-2
V gene: TRBV27
CDR3 protein: CASRIGQGRSGYTF

J gene: TRBJ2-7
V gene: TRBV29-1
CDR3 protein: CSVGTGENEQYF

J gene: TRBJ2-7
V gene: TRBV7-8
CDR3 protein: CASSLAAGPSYEQYF

J gene: TRBJ2-3
V gene: TRBV9
CDR3 protein: CASSVGLAGADTQYF

J gene: TRBJ2-1
V gene: TRBV7-3
CDR3 protein: CASSLTSGRVYEQFF

J gene: TRBJ1-1
V gene: TRBV5-1
CDR3 protein: CASSMTGQNTEAFF

J gene: TRBJ2-7
V gene: TRBV4-1
CDR3 protein: CASSRPLGPSYEQYF

J gene: TRBJ1-1
V gene: TRBV9
CDR3 protein: CASSGNSRGTEAFF

J gene: TRBJ1-2
V gene: TRBV9
CDR3 protein: CASSGNPSRQGKDYGYTF

J gene: TRBJ2-2
V gene: TRBV5-1
CDR3 protein: CASSPRGTSDTGELFF

J gene: TRBJ2-7
V gene: TRBV18
CDR3 protein: CASSPSIIRLAGRSYEQYF

J gene: TRBJ1-2
V gene: TRBV19
CDR3 protein: CASHRGGYTF

J gene: TRBJ1-1
V gene: TRBV14
CDR3 protein: CASSLGQGSTEAFF

J gene: TRBJ2-6
V gene: TRBV5-1
CDR3 protein: CASSGNRESGANVLTF

J gene: TRBJ1-1
V gene: TRBV28
CDR3 protein: CASSLHFMNTEAFF

J gene: TRBJ1-5
V gene: TRBV19
CDR3 protein: CASSTDGLRGNQPQHF

J gene: TRBJ1-1
V gene: TRBV23-1
CDR3 protein: CASSQAGGRITEAFF

J gene: TRBJ2-1
V gene: TRBV29-1
CDR3 protein: CSVRTGRTTNEQFF

J gene: TRBJ2-3
V gene: TRBV7-3
CDR3 protein: CASSSGLAGASVYF

J gene: TRBJ1-1
V gene: TRBV5-1
CDR3 protein: CASSGREEVTEAFF